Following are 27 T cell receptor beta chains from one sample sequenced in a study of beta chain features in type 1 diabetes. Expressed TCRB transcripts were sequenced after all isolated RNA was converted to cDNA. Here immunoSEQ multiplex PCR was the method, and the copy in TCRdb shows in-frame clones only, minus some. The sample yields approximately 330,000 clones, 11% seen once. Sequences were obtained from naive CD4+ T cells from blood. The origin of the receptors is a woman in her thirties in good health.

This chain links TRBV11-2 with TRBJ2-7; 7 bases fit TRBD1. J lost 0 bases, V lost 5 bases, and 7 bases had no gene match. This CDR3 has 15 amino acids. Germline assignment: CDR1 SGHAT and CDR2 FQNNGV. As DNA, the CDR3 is TGTGCCAGCAGCCCGCTGACAGGGATCTCCTACGAGCAGTACTTC. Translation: CASSPLTGISYEQYF. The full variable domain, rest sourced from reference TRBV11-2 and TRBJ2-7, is EAGVAQSPRYKIIEKRQSVAFWCNPISGHATLYWYQQILGQGPKLLIQFQNNGVVDDSQLPKDRFSAERLKGVDSTLKIQPAKLEDSAVYLCASSPLTGISYEQYFGPGTRLTVT.

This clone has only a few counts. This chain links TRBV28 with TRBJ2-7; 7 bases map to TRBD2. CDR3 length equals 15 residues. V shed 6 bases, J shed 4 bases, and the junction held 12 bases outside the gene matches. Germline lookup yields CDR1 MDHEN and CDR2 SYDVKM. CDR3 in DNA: TGTGCCAGCAGCTCAGCGTTAGCGGGCCGATACGAGCAGTACTTC. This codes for CASSSALAGRYEQYF.

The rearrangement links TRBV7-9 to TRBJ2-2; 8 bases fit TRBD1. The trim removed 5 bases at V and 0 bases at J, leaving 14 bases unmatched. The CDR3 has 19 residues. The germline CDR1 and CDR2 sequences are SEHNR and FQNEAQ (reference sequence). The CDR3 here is CASSRQPGQGVSNTGELFF. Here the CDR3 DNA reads TGTGCCAGCAGCCGACAACCCGGACAGGGCGTTTCGAACACCGGGGAGCTGTTTTTT.

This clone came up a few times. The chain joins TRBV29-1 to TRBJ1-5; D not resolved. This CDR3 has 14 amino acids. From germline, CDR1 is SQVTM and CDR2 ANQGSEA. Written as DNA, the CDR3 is TGCGGAGCCTGTGTGGCGGATAGCAATCAGCCCCAGCATTTT. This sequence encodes CGACVADSNQPQHF.

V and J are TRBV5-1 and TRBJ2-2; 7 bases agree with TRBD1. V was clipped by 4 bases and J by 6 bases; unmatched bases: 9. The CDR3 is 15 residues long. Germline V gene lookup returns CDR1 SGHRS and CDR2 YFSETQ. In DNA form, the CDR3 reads TGCGCCAGCAGCGTCTCACAGGGGTCGGCCGGGGAGCTGTTTTTT. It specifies CASSVSQGSAGELFF.

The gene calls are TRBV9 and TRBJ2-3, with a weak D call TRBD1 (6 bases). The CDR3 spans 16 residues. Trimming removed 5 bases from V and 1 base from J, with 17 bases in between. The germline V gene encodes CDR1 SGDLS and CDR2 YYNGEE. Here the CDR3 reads CASRKGVGPGTDTQYF. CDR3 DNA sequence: TGTGCCAGCAGAAAGGGGGTGGGCCCGGGCACAGATACGCAGTATTTT.

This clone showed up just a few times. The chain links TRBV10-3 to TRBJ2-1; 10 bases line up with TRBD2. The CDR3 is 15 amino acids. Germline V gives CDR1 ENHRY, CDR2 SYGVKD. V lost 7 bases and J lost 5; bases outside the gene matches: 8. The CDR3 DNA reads TGTGCCATCAAGGAAGAGCGGGAGGGGGACAATGAGCAGTTCTTC. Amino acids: CAIKEEREGDNEQFF.

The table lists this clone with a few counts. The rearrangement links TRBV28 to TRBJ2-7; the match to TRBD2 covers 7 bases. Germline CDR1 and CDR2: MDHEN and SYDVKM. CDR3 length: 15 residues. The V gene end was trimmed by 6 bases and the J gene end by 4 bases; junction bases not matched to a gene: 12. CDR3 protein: CASSLTSAARYEQYF. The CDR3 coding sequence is TGTGCCAGCAGCCTTACTAGCGCCGCCAGATACGAGCAGTACTTC.

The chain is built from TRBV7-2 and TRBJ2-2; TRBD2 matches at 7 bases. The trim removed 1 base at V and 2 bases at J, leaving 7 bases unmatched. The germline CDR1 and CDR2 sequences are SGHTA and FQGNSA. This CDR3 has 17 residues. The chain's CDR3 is CASSLGVSGLNTGELFF. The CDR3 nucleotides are TGTGCCAGCAGCTTAGGTGTTAGCGGGCTAAACACCGGGGAGCTGTTTTTT.

The CDR3: CASSVVQVGEQYF. For the CDR3, the DNA is TGTGCCAGCAGCGTAGTACAGGTTGGTGAGCAGTACTTC. V and J are TRBV9 and TRBJ2-7; D might be TRBD1 (5 bases). Trimming cost V 0 bases and J 7 bases, with 11 bases left between them. The length of the CDR3 is 13 residues. Looked up from germline, CDR1 is SGDLS and CDR2 is YYNGEE.

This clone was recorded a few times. The CDR3, as DNA: TGTGCCAGCAGCTTAGCGAGCGGGAGCGCCTACAATGAGCAGTTCTTC. It is translated as CASSLASGSAYNEQFF. The chain couples TRBV7-2 to TRBJ2-1; 8 bases line up with TRBD2. The V gene's germline CDR1 is SGHTA and CDR2 FQGNSA. The CDR3 loop spans 16 amino acids. V was clipped by 0 bases and J by 2 bases; unmatched bases: 3.

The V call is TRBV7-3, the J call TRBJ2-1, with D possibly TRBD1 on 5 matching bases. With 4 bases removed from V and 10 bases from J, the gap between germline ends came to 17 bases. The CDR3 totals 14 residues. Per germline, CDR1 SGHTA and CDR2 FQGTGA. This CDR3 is CASSSAKEGAEQFF. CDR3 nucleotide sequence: TGTGCCAGCAGCTCCGCCAAAGAAGGGGCAGAGCAGTTCTTC.

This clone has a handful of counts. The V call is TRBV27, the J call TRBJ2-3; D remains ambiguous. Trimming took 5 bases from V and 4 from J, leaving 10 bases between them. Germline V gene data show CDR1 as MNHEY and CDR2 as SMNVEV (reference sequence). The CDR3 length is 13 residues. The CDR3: CASSPRLADTQYF. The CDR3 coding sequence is TGTGCCAGCAGTCCCCGTCTAGCAGATACGCAGTATTTT.

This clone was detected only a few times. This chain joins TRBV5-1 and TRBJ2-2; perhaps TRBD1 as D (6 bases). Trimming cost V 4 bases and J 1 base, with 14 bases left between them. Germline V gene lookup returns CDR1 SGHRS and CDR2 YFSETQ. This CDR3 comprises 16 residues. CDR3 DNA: TGCGCCAGCAGCCCTACCGGGACAAGGAACACCGGGGAGCTGTTTTTT. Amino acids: CASSPTGTRNTGELFF.

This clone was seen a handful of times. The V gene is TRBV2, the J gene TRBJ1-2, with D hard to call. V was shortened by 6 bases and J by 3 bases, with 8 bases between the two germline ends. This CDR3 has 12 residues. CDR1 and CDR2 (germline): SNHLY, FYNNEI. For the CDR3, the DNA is TGTGCCAGCAGCGGGGTAGACTATGGCTACACCTTC. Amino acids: CASSGVDYGYTF.

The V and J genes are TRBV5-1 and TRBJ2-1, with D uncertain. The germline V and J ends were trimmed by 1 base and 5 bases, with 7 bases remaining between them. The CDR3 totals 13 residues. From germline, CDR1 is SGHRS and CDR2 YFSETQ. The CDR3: CASSLRTNNEQFF. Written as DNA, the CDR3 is TGCGCCAGCAGCTTGAGAACAAACAATGAGCAGTTCTTC.

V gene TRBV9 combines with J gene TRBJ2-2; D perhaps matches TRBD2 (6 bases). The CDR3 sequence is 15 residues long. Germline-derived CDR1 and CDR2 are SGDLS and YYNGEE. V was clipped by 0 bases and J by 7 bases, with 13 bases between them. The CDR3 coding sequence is TGTGCCAGCAGCGTAGGTCCTAGCGCGAGCGGGGAGCTGTTTTTT. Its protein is CASSVGPSASGELFF.

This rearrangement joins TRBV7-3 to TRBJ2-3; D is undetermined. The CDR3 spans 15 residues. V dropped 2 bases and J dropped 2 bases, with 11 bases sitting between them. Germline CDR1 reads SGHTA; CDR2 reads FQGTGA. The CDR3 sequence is CASSLSAVLTDTQYF. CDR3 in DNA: TGTGCCAGCAGCTTATCCGCGGTGCTCACAGATACGCAGTATTTT.

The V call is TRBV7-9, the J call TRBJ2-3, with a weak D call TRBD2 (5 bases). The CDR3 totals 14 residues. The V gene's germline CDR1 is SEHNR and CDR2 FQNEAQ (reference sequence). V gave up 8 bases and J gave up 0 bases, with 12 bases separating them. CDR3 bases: TGTGCCAGCCCAGGAAGCGGTAGCACAGATACGCAGTATTTT. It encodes CASPGSGSTDTQYF.

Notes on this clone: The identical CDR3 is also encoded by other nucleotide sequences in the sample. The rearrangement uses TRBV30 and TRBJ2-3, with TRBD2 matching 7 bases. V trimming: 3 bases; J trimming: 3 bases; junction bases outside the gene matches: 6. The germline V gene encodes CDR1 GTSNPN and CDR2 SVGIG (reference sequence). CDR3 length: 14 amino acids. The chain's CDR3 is CAWRLAGVTDTQYF. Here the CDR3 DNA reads TGTGCCTGGAGACTGGCGGGAGTGACAGATACGCAGTATTTT.

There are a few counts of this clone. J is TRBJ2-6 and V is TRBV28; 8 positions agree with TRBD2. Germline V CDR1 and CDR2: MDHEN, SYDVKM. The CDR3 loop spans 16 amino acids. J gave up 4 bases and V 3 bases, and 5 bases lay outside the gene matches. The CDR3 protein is CASSLPSGFGANVLTF. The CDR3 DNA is TGTGCCAGCAGTTTGCCTAGCGGGTTCGGGGCCAACGTCCTGACTTTC.

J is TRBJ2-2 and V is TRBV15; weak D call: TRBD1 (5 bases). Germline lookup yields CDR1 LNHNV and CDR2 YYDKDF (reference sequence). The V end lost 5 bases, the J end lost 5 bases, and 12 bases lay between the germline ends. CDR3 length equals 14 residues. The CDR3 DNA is TGTGCCACCAGCCACGACAGTGGGACCGGGGAGCTGTTTTTT. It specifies CATSHDSGTGELFF. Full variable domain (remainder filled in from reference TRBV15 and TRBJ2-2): DAMVIQNPRYQVTQFGKPVTLSCSQTLNHNVMYWYQQKSSQAPKLLFHYYDKDFNNEADTPDNFQSRRPNTSFCFLDIRSPGLGDTAMYLCATSHDSGTGELFFGEGSRLTVL.

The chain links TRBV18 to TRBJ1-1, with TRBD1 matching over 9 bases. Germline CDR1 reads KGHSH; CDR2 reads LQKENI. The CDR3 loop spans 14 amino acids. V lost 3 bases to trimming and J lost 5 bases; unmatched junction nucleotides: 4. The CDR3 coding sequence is TGTGCCAGCTCACCGGGACAGGGCCCAACTGAAGCTTTCTTT. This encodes CASSPGQGPTEAFF.

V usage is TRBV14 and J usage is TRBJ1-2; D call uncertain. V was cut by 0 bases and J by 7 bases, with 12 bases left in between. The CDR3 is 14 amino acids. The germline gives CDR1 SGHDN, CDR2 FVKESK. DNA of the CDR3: TGTGCCAGCAGCCAAGAGGCCCTAAGGAGTGGCTACACCTTC. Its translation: CASSQEALRSGYTF.

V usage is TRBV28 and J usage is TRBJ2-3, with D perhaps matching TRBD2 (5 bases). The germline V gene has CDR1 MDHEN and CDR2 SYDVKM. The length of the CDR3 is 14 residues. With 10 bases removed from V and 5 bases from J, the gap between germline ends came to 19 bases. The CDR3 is CAITPGGRGDTQYF. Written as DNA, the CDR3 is TGTGCCATCACGCCGGGTGGGAGAGGAGATACGCAGTATTTT. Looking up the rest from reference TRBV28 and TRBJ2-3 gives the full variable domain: DVKVTQSSRYLVKRTGEKVFLECVQDMDHENMFWYRQDPGLGLRLIYFSYDVKMKEKGDIPEGYSVSREKKERFSLILESASTNQTSMYLCAITPGGRGDTQYFGPGTRLTVL.

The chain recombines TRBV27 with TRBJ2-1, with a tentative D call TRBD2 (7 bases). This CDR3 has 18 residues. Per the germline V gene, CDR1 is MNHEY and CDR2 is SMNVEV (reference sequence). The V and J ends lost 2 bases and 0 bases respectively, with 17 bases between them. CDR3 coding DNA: TGTGCCAGCAGTTTAGAGGGGGAGGGCCTCAGCTCCTACAATGAGCAGTTCTTC. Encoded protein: CASSLEGEGLSSYNEQFF.

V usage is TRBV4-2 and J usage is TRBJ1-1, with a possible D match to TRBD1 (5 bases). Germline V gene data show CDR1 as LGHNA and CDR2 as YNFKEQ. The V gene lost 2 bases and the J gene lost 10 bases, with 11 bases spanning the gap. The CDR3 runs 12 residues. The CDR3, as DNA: TGTGCCAGCAGCCAACAGGGCCCGGGAGCTTTCTTT. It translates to CASSQQGPGAFF.